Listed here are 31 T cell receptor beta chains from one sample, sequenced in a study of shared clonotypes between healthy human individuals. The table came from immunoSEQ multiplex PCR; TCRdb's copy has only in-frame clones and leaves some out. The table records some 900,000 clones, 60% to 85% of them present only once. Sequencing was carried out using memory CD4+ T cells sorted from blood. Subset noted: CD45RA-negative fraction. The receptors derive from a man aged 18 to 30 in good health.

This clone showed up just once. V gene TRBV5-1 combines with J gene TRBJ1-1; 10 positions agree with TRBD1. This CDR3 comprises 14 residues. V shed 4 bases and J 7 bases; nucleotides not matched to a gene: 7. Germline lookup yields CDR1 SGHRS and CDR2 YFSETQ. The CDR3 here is CASSLGQGVNEAFF. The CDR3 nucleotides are TGCGCCAGCAGCCTCGGACAGGGGGTGAATGAAGCTTTCTTT.

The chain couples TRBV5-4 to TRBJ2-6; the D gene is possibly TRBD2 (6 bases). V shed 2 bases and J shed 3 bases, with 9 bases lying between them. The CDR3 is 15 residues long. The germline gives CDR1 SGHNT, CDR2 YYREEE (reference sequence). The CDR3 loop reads CASSFGTLGANVLTF. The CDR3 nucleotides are TGTGCCAGCAGCTTTGGGACTCTTGGGGCCAACGTCCTGACTTTC.

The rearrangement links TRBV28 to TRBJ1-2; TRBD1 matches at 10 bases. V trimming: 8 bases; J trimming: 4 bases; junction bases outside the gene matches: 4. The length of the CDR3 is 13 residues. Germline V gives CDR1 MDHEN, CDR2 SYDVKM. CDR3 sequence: CASGDRGLYGYTF. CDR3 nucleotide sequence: TGTGCCAGCGGGGACAGGGGACTCTATGGCTACACCTTC.

The CDR3 DNA follows: TGTGCCAGCAGCTCGCAGGGCGGAAACTATGGCTACACCTTC. Translating gives CASSSQGGNYGYTF. This chain joins TRBV11-2 and TRBJ1-2; weak D call: TRBD1 (5 bases). CDR1 SGHAT and CDR2 FQNNGV come from the germline V gene. Between the trimmed V and J ends, which lost 4 bases and 2 bases, there was a span of 11 bases. The CDR3 loop spans 14 amino acids.

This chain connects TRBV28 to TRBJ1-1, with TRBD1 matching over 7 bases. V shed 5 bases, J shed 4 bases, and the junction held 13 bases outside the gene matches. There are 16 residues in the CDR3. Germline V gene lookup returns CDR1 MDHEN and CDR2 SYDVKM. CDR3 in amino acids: CASSGDRGARSTEAFF. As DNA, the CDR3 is TGTGCCAGCAGTGGGGACAGAGGGGCTCGGAGCACTGAAGCTTTCTTT.

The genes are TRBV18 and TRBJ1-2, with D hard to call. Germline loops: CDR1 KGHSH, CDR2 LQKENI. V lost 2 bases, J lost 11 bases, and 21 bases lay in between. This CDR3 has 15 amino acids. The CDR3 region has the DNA TGTGCCAGCTCACCAATACAGTTGGCCCTCATTGGGTACACCTTC. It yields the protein CASSPIQLALIGYTF.

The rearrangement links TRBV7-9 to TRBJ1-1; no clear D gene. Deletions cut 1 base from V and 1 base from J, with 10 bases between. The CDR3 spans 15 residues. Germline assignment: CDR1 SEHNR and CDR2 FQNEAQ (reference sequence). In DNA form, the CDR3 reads TGTGCCAGCAGCTTAGGGGCACAGCAGAACACTGAAGCTTTCTTT. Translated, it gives CASSLGAQQNTEAFF.

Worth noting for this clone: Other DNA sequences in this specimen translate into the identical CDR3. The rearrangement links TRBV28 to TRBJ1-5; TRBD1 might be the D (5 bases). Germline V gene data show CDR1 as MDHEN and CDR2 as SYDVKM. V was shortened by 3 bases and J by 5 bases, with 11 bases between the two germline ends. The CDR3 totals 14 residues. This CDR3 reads CASSFTRGDQPQHF. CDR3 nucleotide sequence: TGTGCCAGCAGTTTTACAAGAGGGGATCAGCCCCAGCATTTT.

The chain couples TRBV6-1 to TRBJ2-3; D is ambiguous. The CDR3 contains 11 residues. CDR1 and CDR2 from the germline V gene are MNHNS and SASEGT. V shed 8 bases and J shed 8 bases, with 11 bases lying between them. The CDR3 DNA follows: TGTGCCAGCGGTGTCGGAGCTACGCAGTATTTT. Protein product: CASGVGATQYF.

The CDR3 loop reads CASSPAGLAAATQYF. The CDR3 coding sequence is TGCGCCAGCAGCCCGGCGGGACTAGCTGCGGCTACGCAGTATTTT. J is TRBJ2-3 and V is TRBV5-1, with 9 bases lining up with TRBD2. The CDR3 length is 15 residues. Germline CDR1 and CDR2: SGHRS and YFSETQ. V was pared by 4 bases and J by 8 bases, with 11 bases of the junction left unmatched.

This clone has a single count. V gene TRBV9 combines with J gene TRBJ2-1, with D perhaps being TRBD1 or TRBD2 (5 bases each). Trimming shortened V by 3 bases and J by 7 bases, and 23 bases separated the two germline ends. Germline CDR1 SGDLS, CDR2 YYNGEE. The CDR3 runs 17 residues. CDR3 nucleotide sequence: TGTGCCAGCAGCGCAGGAGGAGACAGAGGATCTCGGAATGAGCAGTTCTTC. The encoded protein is CASSAGGDRGSRNEQFF. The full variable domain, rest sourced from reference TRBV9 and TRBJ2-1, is DSGVTQTPKHLITATGQRVTLRCSPRSGDLSVYWYQQSLDQGLQFLIQYYNGEERAKGNILERFSAQQFPDLHSELNLSSLELGDSALYFCASSAGGDRGSRNEQFFGPGTRLTVL.

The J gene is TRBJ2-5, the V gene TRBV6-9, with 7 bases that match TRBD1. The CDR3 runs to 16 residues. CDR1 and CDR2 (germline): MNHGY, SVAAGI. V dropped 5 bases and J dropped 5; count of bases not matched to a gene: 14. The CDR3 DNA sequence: TGTGCCAGCAGTCGTCGGGACAGACTCCAAGAGGAGACCCAGTACTTC. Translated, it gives CASSRRDRLQEETQYF.

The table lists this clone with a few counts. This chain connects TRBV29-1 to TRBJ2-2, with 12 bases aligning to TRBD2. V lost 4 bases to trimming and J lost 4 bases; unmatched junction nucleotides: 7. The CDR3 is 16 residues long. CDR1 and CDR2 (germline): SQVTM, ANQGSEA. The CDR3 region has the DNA TGCAGCGTTGGACTAGCGGGGGCAGTGGCCACCGGGGAGCTGTTTTTT. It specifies CSVGLAGAVATGELFF.

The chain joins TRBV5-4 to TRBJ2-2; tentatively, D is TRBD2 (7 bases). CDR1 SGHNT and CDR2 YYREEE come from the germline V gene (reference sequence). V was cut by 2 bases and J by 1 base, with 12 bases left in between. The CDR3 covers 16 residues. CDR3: CASSFMGGRNTGELFF. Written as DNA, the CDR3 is TGTGCCAGCAGCTTCATGGGGGGGCGGAACACCGGGGAGCTGTTTTTT.

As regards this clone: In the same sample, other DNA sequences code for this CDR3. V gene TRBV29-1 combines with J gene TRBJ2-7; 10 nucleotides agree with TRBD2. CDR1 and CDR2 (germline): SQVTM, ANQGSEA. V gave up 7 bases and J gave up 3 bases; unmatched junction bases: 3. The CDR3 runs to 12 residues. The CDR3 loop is CSGSSGSYEQYF. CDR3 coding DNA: TGCAGCGGCTCTAGCGGGAGCTACGAGCAGTACTTC.

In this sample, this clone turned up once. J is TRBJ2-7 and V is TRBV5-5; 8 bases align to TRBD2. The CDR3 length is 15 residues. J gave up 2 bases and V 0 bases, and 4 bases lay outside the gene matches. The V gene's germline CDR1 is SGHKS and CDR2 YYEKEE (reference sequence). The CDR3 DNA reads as TGTGCCAGCAGCTTGGTTACTAGCGGACCCTACGAGCAGTACTTC. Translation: CASSLVTSGPYEQYF.

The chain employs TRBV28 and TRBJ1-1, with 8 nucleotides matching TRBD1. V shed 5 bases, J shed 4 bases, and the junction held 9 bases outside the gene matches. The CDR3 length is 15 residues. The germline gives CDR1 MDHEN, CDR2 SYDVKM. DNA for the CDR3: TGTGCCAGCAGTGTATCAGGGGGCCGGCGCACTGAAGCTTTCTTT. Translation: CASSVSGGRRTEAFF.

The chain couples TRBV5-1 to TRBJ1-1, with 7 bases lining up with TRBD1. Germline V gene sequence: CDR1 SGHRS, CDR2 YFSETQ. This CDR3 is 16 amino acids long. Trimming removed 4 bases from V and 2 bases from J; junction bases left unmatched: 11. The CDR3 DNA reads TGCGCCAGCAGCCCATTTTCCGGGACAGCTAACACTGAAGCTTTCTTT. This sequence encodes CASSPFSGTANTEAFF.

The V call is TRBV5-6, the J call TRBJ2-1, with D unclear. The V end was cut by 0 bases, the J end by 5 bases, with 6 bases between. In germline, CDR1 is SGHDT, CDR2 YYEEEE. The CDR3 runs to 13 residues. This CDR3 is CASSLVWDNEQFF. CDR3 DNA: TGTGCCAGCAGCTTGGTATGGGACAATGAGCAGTTCTTC.

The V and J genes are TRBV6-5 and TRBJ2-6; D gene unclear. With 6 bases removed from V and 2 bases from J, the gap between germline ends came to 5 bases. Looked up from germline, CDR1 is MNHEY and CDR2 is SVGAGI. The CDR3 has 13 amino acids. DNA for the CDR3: TGTGCCAGCAGAGTAGCTGGGGCCAACGTCCTGACTTTC. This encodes CASRVAGANVLTF.

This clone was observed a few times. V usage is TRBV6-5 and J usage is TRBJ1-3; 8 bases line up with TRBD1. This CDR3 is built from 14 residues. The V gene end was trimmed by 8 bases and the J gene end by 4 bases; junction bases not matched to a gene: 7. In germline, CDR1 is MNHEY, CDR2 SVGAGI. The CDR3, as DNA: TGTGCCAGCGGACAGGGTAATTCAGGAAACACCATATATTTT. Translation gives CASGQGNSGNTIYF.

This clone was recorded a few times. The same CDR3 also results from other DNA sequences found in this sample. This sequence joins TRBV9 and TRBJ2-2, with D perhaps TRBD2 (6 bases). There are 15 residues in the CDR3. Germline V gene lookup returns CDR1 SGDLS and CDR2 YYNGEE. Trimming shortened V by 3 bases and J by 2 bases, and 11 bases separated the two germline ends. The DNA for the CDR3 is TGTGCCAGCAGCGCGGGACTTACTAACACCGGGGAGCTGTTTTTT. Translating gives CASSAGLTNTGELFF.

CDR3 DNA: TGTGCCTGGAGTCCCATTCTGGTACAGGGGACATCTGGAAACACCATATATTTT. This codes for CAWSPILVQGTSGNTIYF. The chain links TRBV30 to TRBJ1-3; 7 nucleotides match TRBD1. Unmatched junction bases numbered 14, after V lost 2 bases and J lost 1 base. Germline CDR1 is GTSNPN and CDR2 is SVGIG (reference sequence). The CDR3 contains 18 residues.

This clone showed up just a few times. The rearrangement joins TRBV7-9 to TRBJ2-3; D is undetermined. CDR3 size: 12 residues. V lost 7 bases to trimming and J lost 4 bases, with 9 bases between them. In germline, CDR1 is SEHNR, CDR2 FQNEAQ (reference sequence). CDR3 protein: CASIALPDTQYF. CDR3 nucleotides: TGTGCCAGCATAGCTCTTCCAGATACGCAGTATTTT.

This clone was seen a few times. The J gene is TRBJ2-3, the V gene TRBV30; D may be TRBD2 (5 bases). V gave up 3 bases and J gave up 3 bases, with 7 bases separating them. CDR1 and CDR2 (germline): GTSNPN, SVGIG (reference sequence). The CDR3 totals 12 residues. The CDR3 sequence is CAWRDLTDTQYF. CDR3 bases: TGTGCCTGGAGGGACTTAACAGATACGCAGTATTTT.

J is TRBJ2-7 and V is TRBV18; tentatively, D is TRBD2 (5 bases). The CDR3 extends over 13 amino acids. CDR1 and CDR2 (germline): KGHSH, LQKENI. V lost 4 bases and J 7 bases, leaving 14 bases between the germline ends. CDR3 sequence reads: CASSRELRSEQYF. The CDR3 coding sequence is TGTGCCAGCTCACGGGAGCTTCGGAGTGAGCAGTACTTC.

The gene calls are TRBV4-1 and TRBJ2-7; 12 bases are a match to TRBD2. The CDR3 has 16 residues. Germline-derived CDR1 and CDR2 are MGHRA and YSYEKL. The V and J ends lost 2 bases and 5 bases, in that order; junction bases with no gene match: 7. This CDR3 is CASSQLAGGPVHEQYF. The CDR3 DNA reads TGCGCCAGCAGCCAACTAGCGGGGGGGCCTGTCCACGAGCAGTACTTC.

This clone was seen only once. The CDR3 is CASSEAPHMNKNTIYF. CDR3 bases: TGTGCCAGCAGCGAAGCACCACACATGAATAAAAACACCATATATTTT. V usage is TRBV13 and J usage is TRBJ1-3; D is uncertain. This CDR3 spans 16 amino acids. Trimming left V 5 bases short and J 6 bases short, with 20 bases between. The germline CDR1 and CDR2 sequences are PRHDT and FYEKMQ (reference sequence).

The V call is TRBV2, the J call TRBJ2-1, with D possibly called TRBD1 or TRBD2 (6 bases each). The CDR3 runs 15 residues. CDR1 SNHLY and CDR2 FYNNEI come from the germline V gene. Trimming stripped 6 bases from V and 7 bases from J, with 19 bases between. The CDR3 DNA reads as TGTGCCAGCAGACTGGGACAAGGGACTTTGAATGAGCAGTTCTTC. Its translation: CASRLGQGTLNEQFF.

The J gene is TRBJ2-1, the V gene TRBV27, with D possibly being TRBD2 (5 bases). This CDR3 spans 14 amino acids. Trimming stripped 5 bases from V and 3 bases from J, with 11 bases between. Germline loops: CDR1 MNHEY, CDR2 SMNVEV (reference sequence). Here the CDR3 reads CASSPIGVYNEQFF. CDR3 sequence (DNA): TGTGCCAGCAGTCCTATCGGGGTCTACAATGAGCAGTTCTTC.

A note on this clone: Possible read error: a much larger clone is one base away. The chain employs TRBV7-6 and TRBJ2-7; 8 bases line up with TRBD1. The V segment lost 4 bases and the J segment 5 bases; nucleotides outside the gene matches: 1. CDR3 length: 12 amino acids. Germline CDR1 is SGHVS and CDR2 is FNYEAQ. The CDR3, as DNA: TGTGCCAGCAGCTGGGGACAGGACGAGCAGTACTTC. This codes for CASSWGQDEQYF.